This T cell receptor beta chain was sequenced in a study of CD8 T cells in Susac syndrome. Trimming stripped 1 base from V and 1 base from J, with 14 bases between. Germline-derived CDR1 and CDR2 are SGHVS and FQNEAQ. The CDR3 extends over 16 amino acids. Random-hexamer reverse transcription was applied to about 0.5 to 1 ug RNA. From the immunoSEQ multiplex PCR reads, TCRdb called clonotypes with MiXCR, one entry per CDR3 protein. The table records about 130,000 distinct CDR3 sequences, around 96% of them present only once. In its sample, this clonotype was seen once. Specimen: CD4+ T cells from PBMCs. The chain couples TRBV7-8 to TRBJ2-7, with D tentatively TRBD1 (6 bases). This TCR came from a human donor in good health. The CDR3 nucleotides are TGTGCCAGCAGCTTAGAACAAAGACAGGTGTCCTACGAGCAGTACTTC. Residues: CASSLEQRQVSYEQYF.